This TCR beta chain originates from a study of human T cells and chemical hapten exposure. Study-level information: Each patient's scalp received weekly diphenylcyclopropenone throughout the approximately 25-week study. Upper-back patches of 0.01% DPC were read at 6 days.

TCRdb re-derived calls from the RACE reads in MiXCR, one entry per CDR3 protein. The sample yields 82,000 or so distinct CDR3 sequences, over 10% seen once. V shed 1 base and J shed 4 bases, with 10 bases lying between them. This CDR3 has 14 residues. This clonotype has more than one count but fewer than ten. Time point reported: patch test 3, about 24 weeks after DPC sensitization. Specified treatment: therapeutic diphenylcyclopropenone sensitization with weekly scalp DPC. Blood sampling preceded each patch test application. Source: whole blood, taken in connection with sensitization to the hapten diphenylcyclopropenone (DPC). V is TRBV12-3 or TRBV12-4 and J is TRBJ1-1; possibly TRBD1 for D (6 bases). The receptor comes from a woman aged 45 to 65 with alopecia areata. Some clones in this sample may be carry-over from other donors' samples. CDR3 sequence (DNA): TGTGCCAGCAGTTTAGGGACAGAACTCACTGAAGCTTTCTTT. It specifies CASSLGTELTEAFF.